Presented here are 27 T cell receptor beta chains from one specimen sequenced in a study of T cells in Graves' hyperthyroidism and ophthalmopathy. TCR beta CDR3 region amplification was performed from RNA transcripts. The HTBI set primed first-round TCR CDR3 RT-PCR. Using its own MiXCR run on the multiplex PCR reads, TCRdb lists one record per CDR3 protein. This table has about 570,000 distinct CDR3 sequences, roughly 50% appearing once. The sample comprised peripheral blood or thyroid tissue (not recorded which). These receptors originate from an adult woman with Graves' disease, either hyperthyroidism or ophthalmopathy (not recorded which).

This clonotype occurred many times. The gene calls are TRBV10-1 and TRBJ1-5; D gene uncertain. This CDR3 contains 13 residues. With 4 bases removed from V and 6 bases from J, the gap between germline ends came to 10 bases. Germline V gives CDR1 WNHNN, CDR2 SYGVQD (reference sequence). CDR3 nucleotides: TGCGCCAGCAGTGCGCAACGGGGTCAGCCCCAGCATTTT. This sequence encodes CASSAQRGQPQHF.

The rearrangement joins TRBV7-8 to TRBJ1-2, with TRBD1 identical over 8 bases. Germline loops: CDR1 SGHVS, CDR2 FQNEAQ. Unmatched junction bases numbered 9, after V lost 1 base and J lost 8 bases. The CDR3 length is 15 residues. CDR3 sequence: CASSLELGQEGGYTF. CDR3 sequence (DNA): TGTGCCAGCAGCTTAGAGTTGGGACAGGAGGGGGGCTACACCTTC.

In regard to this clonotype: This sequence may be a read error, since a much larger clone differs from it by one base. This CDR3 reads CAGSRNLEQPQHF. For the CDR3, the DNA is TGTGCCGGCAGCCGAAACCTAGAGCAGCCCCAGCATTTT. V gene TRBV6-5 combines with J gene TRBJ1-5; no clear D. The length of the CDR3 is 13 residues. CDR1 and CDR2 from the germline V gene are MNHEY and SVGAGI.

On this clonotype: The junction departs from germline at one end; a sequencing error may be responsible. The chain couples TRBV29-1 to TRBJ2-5; TRBD1 or TRBD2 may be the D gene (5 bases each). Germline-derived CDR1 and CDR2 are SQVTM and ANQGSEA. This CDR3 comprises 13 residues. The CDR3 sequence is CGVARGIQETQYF. The DNA for the CDR3 is TGCGGCGTGGCCCGGGGCATACAAGAGACCCAGTACTTC.

The CDR3 nucleotides are TGTGCCAGCAGGGGCGGGAATAGCTCTGGGGCCAACGTCCTGACTTTC. Its translation: CASRGGNSSGANVLTF. The chain couples TRBV7-3 to TRBJ2-6, with TRBD2 as a possible D gene (6 bases). The CDR3 covers 16 residues. Trimming took 6 bases from V and 0 from J, leaving 12 bases between them. The V gene's germline CDR1 is SGHTA and CDR2 FQGTGA. The full variable domain, in which reference TRBV7-3 and TRBJ2-6 provide the parts outside the CDR3, is GAGVSQTPSNKVTEKGKYVELRCDPISGHTALYWYRQSLGQGPEFLIYFQGTGAADDSGLPNDRFFAVRPEGSVSTLKIQRTERGDSAVYLCASRGGNSSGANVLTFGAGSRLTVL.

The chain links TRBV2 to TRBJ2-5; 7 positions agree with TRBD2. The junction had 7 bases not matched to a gene; V was cut back by 5 bases and J by 1 base. CDR3 length: 15 residues. The germline V gene encodes CDR1 SNHLY and CDR2 FYNNEI. CDR3 sequence: CASSRPGLSQETQYF. Written as DNA, the CDR3 is TGTGCCAGCAGTCGACCGGGACTATCCCAAGAGACCCAGTACTTC. The whole variable domain, remainder taken from reference TRBV2 and TRBJ2-5, is EPEVTQTPSHQVTQMGQEVILRCVPISNHLYFYWYRQILGQKVEFLVSFYNNEISEKSEIFDDQFSVERPDGSNFTLKIRSTKLEDSAMYFCASSRPGLSQETQYFGPGTRLLVL.

This clonotype has more than one count but fewer than ten. This chain connects TRBV15 to TRBJ1-4, with 8 bases matching TRBD1. Germline V gives CDR1 LNHNV, CDR2 YYDKDF (reference sequence). The ends lost 6 bases at V and 6 bases at J; junction bases unmatched: 6. The CDR3 is 14 residues long. The CDR3 DNA is TGTGCCACCAGTCGGACAGGGCGGGATGAAAAACTGTTTTTT. Translating gives CATSRTGRDEKLFF.

The chain uses TRBV27 and TRBJ2-7; D not certain. Germline loops: CDR1 MNHEY, CDR2 SMNVEV (reference sequence). V lost 1 base to trimming and J lost 0 bases, with 13 bases between them. CDR3 length: 16 amino acids. The CDR3 DNA sequence: TGTGCCAGCAGTTTATTTGGCGGTCGTAGCTCCTACGAGCAGTACTTC. Protein sequence: CASSLFGGRSSYEQYF.

This clonotype has at least ten counts. The chain carries TRBV13 and TRBJ2-7; 8 bases align to TRBD2. Germline V gene sequence: CDR1 PRHDT, CDR2 FYEKMQ (reference sequence). V trimming: 8 bases; J trimming: 6 bases; junction bases outside the gene matches: 9. The CDR3 loop spans 13 amino acids. This chain's CDR3 is CASRLSGKGEQYF. The DNA for the CDR3 is TGTGCCAGCCGCCTTAGCGGGAAGGGCGAGCAGTACTTC.

The chain couples TRBV2 to TRBJ1-6, with 8 positions matching TRBD1. The CDR3 sequence is 14 residues long. Germline values: CDR1 SNHLY, CDR2 FYNNEI. The junction had 6 bases not matched to a gene; V was cut back by 5 bases and J by 9 bases. As DNA, the CDR3 is TGTGCCAGCAGTTTAGACGGACAGGGTTCACCCCTCCACTTT. As protein: CASSLDGQGSPLHF.

This chain connects TRBV9 to TRBJ1-1; 7 nucleotides agree with TRBD1. CDR1 SGDLS and CDR2 YYNGEE come from the germline V gene. J was trimmed by 3 bases and V by 3 bases; bases with no gene match: 2. This CDR3 has 13 amino acids. CDR3 nucleotides: TGTGCCAGCAGCGCAGGGACAGACACTGAAGCTTTCTTT. Protein product: CASSAGTDTEAFF.

This clonotype was picked up many times. The chain carries TRBV19 and TRBJ1-1; no clear D. The CDR3 covers 12 residues. V was clipped by 5 bases and J by 5 bases, with 9 bases between them. CDR1 is LNHDA, CDR2 SQIVND, per germline (reference sequence). This CDR3 is CASSHGWTEAFF. CDR3 nucleotides: TGTGCCAGTAGTCATGGGTGGACTGAAGCTTTCTTT. Drawing the rest from reference TRBV19 and TRBJ1-1, the complete variable domain is DGGITQSPKYLFRKEGQNVTLSCEQNLNHDAMYWYRQDPGQGLRLIYYSQIVNDFQKGDIAEGYSVSREKKESFPLTVTSAQKNPTAFYLCASSHGWTEAFFGQGTRLTVV.

This clonotype turned up a few times. The chain is built from TRBV2 and TRBJ2-1; D perhaps matches TRBD1 (5 bases). CDR3 length equals 14 residues. The V gene lost 3 bases and the J gene lost 12 bases, with 18 bases spanning the gap. Germline loops: CDR1 SNHLY, CDR2 FYNNEI. The CDR3 sequence: CASSDTGQTRGQFF. The CDR3 DNA follows: TGTGCCAGCAGTGATACCGGACAAACAAGGGGGCAGTTCTTC.

The gene calls are TRBV10-3 and TRBJ2-4; D gene uncertain. This CDR3 is built from 11 residues. From germline, CDR1 is ENHRY and CDR2 SYGVKD. V gave up 3 bases and J gave up 13 bases, with 10 bases separating them. The CDR3 reads CAISDENEQYF. The CDR3, as DNA: TGTGCCATCAGTGATGAGAATGAGCAGTACTTC.

V gene TRBV7-2 combines with J gene TRBJ1-3, with no clear D. This CDR3 has 15 amino acids. Deletions cut 5 bases from V and 4 bases from J, with 15 bases between. In germline, CDR1 is SGHTA, CDR2 FQGNSA. CDR3 in amino acids: CASSRGSDGGNTIYF. CDR3 bases: TGTGCCAGCAGCCGCGGGTCCGACGGAGGAAACACCATATATTTT.

This clonotype was seen repeatedly, ten times or more. CDR3 sequence reads: CASSIKPAGTGGGQPQHF. CDR3 nucleotides: TGTGCCAGTAGTATCAAGCCGGCCGGGACAGGGGGCGGTCAGCCCCAGCATTTT. The chain is built from TRBV19 and TRBJ1-5, with 12 bases fitting TRBD1. Per germline, CDR1 LNHDA and CDR2 SQIVND (reference sequence). The CDR3 contains 18 residues. Trimming cost V 3 bases and J 6 bases; bases outside gene matches: 12.

The chain is built from TRBV10-3 and TRBJ2-2; 9 nucleotides line up with TRBD1. V lost 10 bases and J lost 6; bases outside the gene matches: 12. Germline assignment: CDR1 ENHRY and CDR2 SYGVKD. The CDR3 consists of 15 residues. DNA for the CDR3: TGTGCCACCTCCCGGGGACAGGGTATCTCCGGGGAGCTGTTTTTT. This encodes CATSRGQGISGELFF.

The CDR3 coding sequence is TGTGCCAGCAGCCATCTTCAGGTAGAGGGCACAGATACGCAGTATTTT. It yields the protein CASSHLQVEGTDTQYF. J is TRBJ2-3 and V is TRBV3-1; D call uncertain. The germline V gene has CDR1 LGHDT and CDR2 YNNKEL (reference sequence). Trimming cost V 3 bases and J 1 base, with 14 bases left between them. The CDR3 sequence is 16 residues long.

A few counts support this clonotype. This rearrangement joins TRBV20-1 to TRBJ1-5, with 7 bases fitting TRBD1. The V segment lost 3 bases and the J segment 5 bases; nucleotides outside the gene matches: 10. The CDR3 is 15 residues long. Germline V gene data show CDR1 as DFQATT and CDR2 as SNEGSKA (reference sequence). The CDR3, as DNA: TGCAGTGCTAGCAAGGGGGCCGAGGGACATCAGCCCCAGCATTTT. Translated, it gives CSASKGAEGHQPQHF.

The table lists this clonotype with a count of one. The chain has TRBV10-2 and TRBJ1-4, with D maybe TRBD1 (5 bases). Trimming stripped 6 bases from V and 7 bases from J, with 12 bases between. Germline V gene data show CDR1 as WSHSY and CDR2 as SAAADI. The CDR3 is 13 amino acids. CDR3 sequence: CASSTRGTEKLFF. CDR3 DNA sequence: TGCGCCAGCAGCACTCGGGGGACTGAAAAACTGTTTTTT.

This clonotype came up many times. The chain links TRBV4-2 to TRBJ1-5, with 9 positions matching TRBD1. The CDR3 totals 15 residues. The V gene end was trimmed by 5 bases and the J gene end by 5 bases; junction bases not matched to a gene: 7. The germline V gene has CDR1 LGHNA and CDR2 YNFKEQ. The CDR3 loop reads CASSSYRQGDQPQHF. In DNA form, the CDR3 reads TGTGCCAGCAGCTCCTACCGACAGGGGGATCAGCCCCAGCATTTT.

The chain recombines TRBV2 with TRBJ2-2; 9 bases match TRBD1. The CDR3 has 13 amino acids. Germline lookup yields CDR1 SNHLY and CDR2 FYNNEI. V dropped 5 bases and J dropped 8; count of bases not matched to a gene: 3. CDR3 amino acids: CASSQQGAGELFF. CDR3 bases: TGTGCCAGCAGTCAACAGGGGGCGGGGGAGCTGTTTTTT.

The sample holds many counts of this clonotype. The V gene is TRBV2, the J gene TRBJ1-2; possibly TRBD1 for D (6 bases). The CDR3 sequence is 12 residues long. Germline V gene lookup returns CDR1 SNHLY and CDR2 FYNNEI. V lost 3 bases, J lost 8 bases, and 10 bases lay in between. The CDR3 region has the DNA TGTGCCAGCAGTGATGCAGGGGAGGGCTACACCTTC. Its translation is CASSDAGEGYTF.

The chain recombines TRBV6-5 with TRBJ1-1; D gene uncertain. Germline V CDR1 and CDR2: MNHEY, SVGAGI. This CDR3 has 10 residues. The CDR3 loop is CATVGAEAFF. The CDR3 DNA sequence: TGTGCTACTGTGGGCGCTGAAGCTTTCTTT.

This clonotype was found a few times. DNA for the CDR3: TGTGCCAGCAGTTCGAGGACAGCAAATTCACCCCTCCACTTT. Its translation: CASSSRTANSPLHF. The chain combines TRBV25-1 with TRBJ1-6; possibly TRBD1 for D (6 bases). This CDR3 has 14 amino acids. The germline gives CDR1 MGHDK, CDR2 SYGVNS. Trimming cost V 5 bases and J 7 bases, with 12 bases left between them.

In its sample, this clonotype was seen a few times. The chain carries TRBV7-9 and TRBJ1-1, with TRBD1 matching 9 bases. This CDR3 is built from 17 residues. Germline V CDR1 and CDR2: SEHNR, FQNEAQ (reference sequence). V lost 3 bases to trimming and J lost 0 bases; unmatched junction nucleotides: 8. DNA of the CDR3: TGTGCCAGCAGCTTCGTCCCGGGACAGGGAATGAACACTGAAGCTTTCTTT. This gives the protein CASSFVPGQGMNTEAFF.

Details on this clonotype: The CDR3 does not end in the conserved phenylalanine or tryptophan, so this is likely a read error. The limits of the CDR3 on the DNA are not certain, so only TCRdb's listed CDR3 is given. V is TRBV19 and J is TRBJ2-5; the table names TRBD1, a call not compared with the DNA. CDR1 is LNHDA, CDR2 SQIVND, per germline (reference sequence). The length of the CDR3 is 16 amino acids, counting both ends. The CDR3 sequence is CASSTPRGLDGYTFGS.